The entry below describes one T cell receptor (beta chain). The source of the sample is a study of blood T cell repertoires in COVID-19. Looking at the study overall: Italy, Spain and the United States were the sources of the convalescent and acute COVID-19 samples. T cells, B-cell-depleted T cells, or PBMCs supplied cDNA or gDNA.

Authors' analysis steps: Reference gene primer amplification gave estimated nucleated cell counts. TCRdb keeps only in-frame clones here, not all; method: immunoSEQ multiplex PCR. V, J and clone size were drawn from that table, and D and trimming were deduced from the DNA. Counted here are tens of thousands of clones, over 75% occurring once; the ten biggest clones make up roughly 4.5%. The germline gives CDR1 PRHDT, CDR2 FYEKMQ (reference sequence). Trimming took 3 bases from V and 0 from J; bases not matched to a gene: 1. This CDR3 region has 16 residues. The TCR sequence derives from a woman aged 60-70 years with acute or convalescent COVID-19. The sample taken for sequencing was peripheral blood. The chain recombines TRBV13 with TRBJ2-4, with TRBD2 matching 11 bases. The CDR3 DNA reads TGTGCCAGCAGCTTGACTAGCGGGATAGCCAAAAACATTCAGTACTTC. It codes for CASSLTSGIAKNIQYF.